This T cell receptor beta chain was captured in a study of blood T cell repertoires in COVID-19. Study-level background: In each case, the material was cDNA or gDNA derived from T cells, B-cell-depleted T cells, or PBMCs.

Methods used by the authors: Quantification of nucleated cells was approximated via reference gene primer amplification. Profiling relied on immunoSEQ multiplex PCR, and the TCRdb table lists in-frame clones only, not all of them. V and J calls and clone size are copied from that table; D and trimming were computed from the DNA. Of more than 95,000 clones in the sample, about 81% are singletons; the top ten hold 3.8%. V dropped 3 bases and J dropped 5; count of bases not matched to a gene: 5. CDR1 and CDR2 from the germline V gene are SGDLS and YYNGEE. This CDR3 comprises 14 residues. The J gene is TRBJ1-2, the V gene TRBV9, with TRBD1 matching 9 bases. The sequencing sample was made of peripheral blood. The clonotype comes from a woman in her fifties or sixties with acute or convalescent COVID-19. This CDR3 reads CASSAQGAVYGYTF. CDR3 DNA: TGTGCCAGCAGCGCACAGGGGGCTGTATATGGCTACACCTTC.